This TCR beta chain comes out of a study of blood T cell repertoires in COVID-19. Background on the study: Acute and convalescent COVID-19 samples came from the United States, Italy and Spain. PBMCs, B-cell-depleted T cells, or T cells were the source of the cDNA or gDNA that made up the material.

The V gene lost 7 bases and the J gene lost 5 bases, with 9 bases spanning the gap. Germline V gene lookup returns CDR1 LNHDA and CDR2 SQIVND (reference sequence). This CDR3 has 13 residues. The authors' processing: Scientists estimated how many nucleated cells there were by amplifying reference gene primers. Assay used: immunoSEQ multiplex PCR; TCRdb lists only in-frame clones, some missing. V and J calls and clone size are copied from that table; D and trimming were computed from the DNA. The sample lists around 96,000 clones; roughly 96% were seen once. Sequenced sample: peripheral blood. The V gene is TRBV19, the J gene TRBJ1-6, with no clear D. The sequence was obtained from a human donor with active COVID-19. The donor label of this sample is uncertain. This CDR3 is CASMGQHNSPLHF. Here the CDR3 DNA reads TGTGCCAGTATGGGCCAGCATAATTCACCCCTCCACTTT.